This TCR beta chain stems from a study of PD-L1 blockade in urothelial cancer. Study-level background: Samples came from 3 weeks, at the second dose, and 6 weeks into treatment.

TCRdb's table, derived via immunoSEQ multiplex PCR, lists solely in-frame clones and lacks some. The profile shows about 52,000 clones, approximately 80% of them singletons. This receptor was taken from a man in his 70s with urothelial cancer. Material: PBMCs, obtained around atezolizumab (anti-PD-L1) treatment.

The CDR3 DNA follows: TGTGCCAGCTCACCCTCGCCTTTCTCGGGGAATTCACCCCTCCACTTT. Protein sequence: CASSPSPFSGNSPLHF. The chain has TRBV18 and TRBJ1-6; D is uncertain. This CDR3 comprises 16 residues. V gave up 3 bases and J gave up 7 bases, with 16 bases separating them. Germline V gene lookup returns CDR1 KGHSH and CDR2 LQKENI.